Listed below are T cell receptor beta chains from one sample, sequenced in a study of cytomegalovirus exposure and HLA in healthy donors. Method: immunoSEQ multiplex PCR; TCRdb's copy keeps in-frame clones and lacks some. The table records about 130,000 clones, around 83% of them present only once. Sequenced input: PBMCs. These receptors all come from a girl aged 2-10 years in good health and CMV-seronegative. CDR3s include the opening cysteine and the closing phenylalanine or tryptophan. Fields, in order: J gene, D gene, V gene, clone size, CDR3 DNA, CDR3 protein. A D gene is named only where the DNA matches it firmly. The listing skips clone size in some rows; elsewhere it reads once, few, many or a size class.

TRBJ2-4,TRBD2,TRBV5-1,.,TGCGCCAGCAGCACTAGTCGGGGGGGGGACATTCAGTACTTC,CASSTSRGGDIQYF
TRBJ1-1,.,TRBV7-2,once,TGTGCCAGCAGCCGGAGGGGACCCGGGACGAACACTGAAGCTTTCTTT,CASSRRGPGTNTEAFF
TRBJ2-7,TRBD2,TRBV30,.,TGTGCCTGGGGTAGCGGGAGGGCTTTGTACGAGCAGTACTTC,CAWGSGRALYEQYF
TRBJ1-5,.,TRBV7-2,.,TGTGCCAGCACCGTTGCGGGGGGCAGTCAGCCCCAGCATTTT,CASTVAGGSQPQHF
TRBJ2-3,.,TRBV15,.,TGTGCCACCAGCAGGCCCCAAACAGGGGGGGACACAGATACGCAGTATTTT,CATSRPQTGGDTDTQYF
TRBJ1-6,.,TRBV11-1,few,TGTGCCAGCAGTCCGCAGGGCCCTCCATATTCACCCCTCCACTTT,CASSPQGPPYSPLHF
TRBJ2-3,TRBD2,TRBV7-3,.,TGTGCCAGCAGCTGGGCGGCTAGCGGGGCGGATACGCAGTATTTT,CASSWAASGADTQYF
TRBJ2-7,.,TRBV19,.,TGTGCCAGCTCCTTACAGGTTTCCTACGAGCAGTACTTC,CASSLQVSYEQYF
TRBJ2-7,TRBD1,TRBV15,.,TGTGCCACCAGCAGGGACAGGGGGCCGGACGAGCAGTACTTC,CATSRDRGPDEQYF
TRBJ2-7,TRBD2,TRBV6-1,.,TGTGCCAGCAGTGAACGGGGCGGCTTGATAGCGGGAGTGGGCCACGAGCAGTACTTC,CASSERGGLIAGVGHEQYF
TRBJ2-5,TRBD2,TRBV6-1,.,TGTGCCAGCAGTGGCCGGAGATTGACTAGCGGGAAGGGAGAGACCCAGTACTTC,CASSGRRLTSGKGETQYF
TRBJ1-5,.,TRBV19,.,TGTGCCACACGACTCGAGCGAAATCAGCCCCAGCATTTT,CATRLERNQPQHF
TRBJ1-4,TRBD1,TRBV6-1,few,TGTGCCAGCAGTGAGCACGGGACAGGGGATGAAAAACTGTTTTTT,CASSEHGTGDEKLFF
TRBJ2-7,.,TRBV28,.,TGTGCCAGCAGTTCCCTGCTTGACAGTTGGATGCTCTACGAGCAGTACTTC,CASSSLLDSWMLYEQYF
TRBJ1-2,.,TRBV7-3,.,TGTGCCAGCAGCGCCCTCGGGGGTGGCTACACCTTC,CASSALGGGYTF
TRBJ1-3,.,TRBV12-5,.,TGTGCTAGTGGTTTCGGGGGAACTGGAAACACCATATATTTT,CASGFGGTGNTIYF
TRBJ2-7,TRBD2,TRBV29-1,.,TGCAGCGTCAGCCCTAGCGGAGCCTTCTACGAGCAGTACTTC,CSVSPSGAFYEQYF
TRBJ1-2,TRBD1,TRBV29-1,once,TGCAGCGTGCCCCCGACAGGGAAAAGTGGCTACACCTTC,CSVPPTGKSGYTF
TRBJ2-3,TRBD2,TRBV4-2,.,TGTGCCAGCAGCCAACATATTACCCCGGGACTAGCGGGGGGTGTGGATACGCAGTATTTT,CASSQHITPGLAGGVDTQYF
TRBJ2-7,.,TRBV28,.,TGTGCCAGCTCCCCCCCTGACAACTCTATACCCTACGAGCAGTACTTC,CASSPPDNSIPYEQYF
TRBJ2-1,.,TRBV5-1,.,TGCGCCAGCAGCGTCTACAGGGAAAGTAATGAGCAGTTCTTC,CASSVYRESNEQFF
TRBJ2-3,TRBD2,TRBV5-4,.,TGTGCCAGCAGCACTTTAGCGGGGGGATGGGATACGCAGTATTTT,CASSTLAGGWDTQYF
TRBJ2-5,TRBD2,TRBV7-9,.,TGTGCCAGCAGTTCCCACCCTCTGAGCGGGAGGGCCCAAGAGACCCAGTACTTC,CASSSHPLSGRAQETQYF
TRBJ2-1,TRBD2,TRBV6-1,.,TGTGCCAGCAGTGAAGCTAGCGGGGGACACAATGAGCAGTTCTTC,CASSEASGGHNEQFF
TRBJ2-1,.,TRBV25-1,.,TGTGCCAGCACCCATCCTGGGGCCGTTTACAATGAGCAGTTCTTC,CASTHPGAVYNEQFF
TRBJ2-1,TRBD2,TRBV7-7,.,TGTGCCAGCAAATCCACGGTCACTAGCGGGATGGATGAGCAGTTCTTC,CASKSTVTSGMDEQFF
TRBJ2-7,.,TRBV19,.,TGTGCCAGTAGTTGGGGGCGAGACTACGAGCAGTACTTC,CASSWGRDYEQYF
TRBJ2-7,.,TRBV11-1,.,TGTGCCAGCAGCCCCCGTCGGGGGTACGAGCAGTACTTC,CASSPRRGYEQYF
TRBJ1-2,TRBD1,TRBV30,.,TGTGCCTGGAGTCATCTACATGAGGGACAGGACTTTAACTATGGCTACACCTTC,CAWSHLHEGQDFNYGYTF
TRBJ1-1,TRBD1,TRBV30,.,TGTGCCGGGACACGGGACAGGGGGCTTGGCACTGAAGCTTTCTTT,CAGTRDRGLGTEAFF
TRBJ1-5,TRBD1,TRBV5-6,.,TGTGCCAGCAGCTTGGCCCTGACAGGGGCAAGGGAGCCCCAGCATTTT,CASSLALTGAREPQHF
TRBJ2-5,.,TRBV29-1,.,TGCAGCGTTGGGGCGAGGGCAGAGACCCAGTACTTC,CSVGARAETQYF
TRBJ2-7,TRBD2,TRBV18,.,TGTGCCAGCTCACCACAGGTTTCGGGAGGGCTTGTCTACGAGCAGTACTTC,CASSPQVSGGLVYEQYF
TRBJ1-4,TRBD1,TRBV7-9,.,TGTGCCTCAGGGGGCGAAAAACTGTTTTTT,CASGGEKLFF
TRBJ1-4,.,TRBV6-6,few,TGTGCCAGCAGTTACTCGGAGGGCGAGGAAAAACTGTTTTTT,CASSYSEGEEKLFF
TRBJ2-3,.,TRBV7-2,.,TGTGCCAGCAGCCCGGGGGTTATAGATACGCAGTATTTT,CASSPGVIDTQYF
TRBJ1-5,TRBD1,TRBV7-6,.,TGTGCCAGCAGCTTAGCGCGGGGTGGGGGACAGGGGATTCAGCCCCAGCATTTT,CASSLARGGGQGIQPQHF
TRBJ1-2,TRBD1,TRBV30,.,TGTGCCTGGAGCCTAGGACAGGCGTATGGCTACACCTTC,CAWSLGQAYGYTF